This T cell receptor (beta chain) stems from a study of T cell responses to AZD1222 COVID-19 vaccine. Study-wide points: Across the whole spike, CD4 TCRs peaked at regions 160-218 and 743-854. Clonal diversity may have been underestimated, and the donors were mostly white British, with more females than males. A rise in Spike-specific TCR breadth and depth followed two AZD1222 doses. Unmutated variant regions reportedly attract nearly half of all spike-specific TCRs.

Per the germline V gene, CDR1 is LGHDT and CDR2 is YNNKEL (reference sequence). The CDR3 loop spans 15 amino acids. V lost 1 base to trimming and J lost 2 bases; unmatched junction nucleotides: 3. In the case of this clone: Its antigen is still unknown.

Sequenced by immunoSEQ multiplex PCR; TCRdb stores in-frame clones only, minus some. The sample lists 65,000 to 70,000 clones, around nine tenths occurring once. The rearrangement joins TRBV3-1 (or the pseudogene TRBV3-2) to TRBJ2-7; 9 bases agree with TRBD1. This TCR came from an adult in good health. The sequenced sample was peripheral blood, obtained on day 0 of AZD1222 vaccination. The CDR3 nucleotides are TGTGCCAGCAGCCAAGGGGACAGGGCCCCCTACGAGCAGTACTTC. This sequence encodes CASSQGDRAPYEQYF.